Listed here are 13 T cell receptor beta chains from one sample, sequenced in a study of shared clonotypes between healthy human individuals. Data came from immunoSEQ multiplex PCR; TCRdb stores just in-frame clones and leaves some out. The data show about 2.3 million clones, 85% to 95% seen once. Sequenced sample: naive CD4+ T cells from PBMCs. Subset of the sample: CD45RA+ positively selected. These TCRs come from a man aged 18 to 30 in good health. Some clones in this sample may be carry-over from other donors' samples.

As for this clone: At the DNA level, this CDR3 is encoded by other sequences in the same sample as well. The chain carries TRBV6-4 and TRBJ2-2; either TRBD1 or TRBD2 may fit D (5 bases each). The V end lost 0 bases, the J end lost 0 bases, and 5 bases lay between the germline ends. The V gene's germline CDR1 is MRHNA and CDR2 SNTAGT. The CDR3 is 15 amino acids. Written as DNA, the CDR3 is TGTGCCAGCAGTGACTCGGGGGCGAACACCGGGGAGCTGTTTTTT. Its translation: CASSDSGANTGELFF.

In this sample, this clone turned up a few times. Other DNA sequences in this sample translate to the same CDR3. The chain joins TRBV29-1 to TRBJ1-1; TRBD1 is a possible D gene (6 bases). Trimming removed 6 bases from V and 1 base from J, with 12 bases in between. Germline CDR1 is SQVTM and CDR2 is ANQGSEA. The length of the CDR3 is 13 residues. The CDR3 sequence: CSVRGQPNTEAFF. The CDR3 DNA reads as TGCAGCGTGAGAGGACAGCCGAACACTGAAGCTTTCTTT.

In DNA form, the CDR3 reads TGTGCCAGCAAGACAGGGGGCCTGTACAATGAGCAGTTCTTC. Its translation: CASKTGGLYNEQFF. J is TRBJ2-1 and V is TRBV28, with 10 bases aligning to TRBD1. CDR1 and CDR2 from the germline V gene are MDHEN and SYDVKM. With 7 bases clipped from V and 4 bases from J, the junction kept 4 bases outside the gene matches. CDR3 size: 14 residues.

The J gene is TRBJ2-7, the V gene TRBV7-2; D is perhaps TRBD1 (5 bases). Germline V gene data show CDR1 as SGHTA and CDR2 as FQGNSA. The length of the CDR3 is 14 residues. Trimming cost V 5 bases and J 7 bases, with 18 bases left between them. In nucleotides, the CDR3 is TGTGCCAGCAGCCCCCTGCAGGGCCGGGCGGAGCAGTACTTC. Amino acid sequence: CASSPLQGRAEQYF.

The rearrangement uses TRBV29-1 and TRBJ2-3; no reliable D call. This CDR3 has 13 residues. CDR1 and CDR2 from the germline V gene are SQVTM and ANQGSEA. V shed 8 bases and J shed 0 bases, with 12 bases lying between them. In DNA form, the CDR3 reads TGCAGCTCCAAGGCACCAAGCACAGATACGCAGTATTTT. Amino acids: CSSKAPSTDTQYF.

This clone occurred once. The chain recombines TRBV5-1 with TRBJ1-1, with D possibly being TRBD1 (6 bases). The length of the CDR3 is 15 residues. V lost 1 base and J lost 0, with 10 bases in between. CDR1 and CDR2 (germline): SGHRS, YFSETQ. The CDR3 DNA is TGCGCCAGCAGCTTGCTAGGGGGGATGAACACTGAAGCTTTCTTT. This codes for CASSLLGGMNTEAFF.

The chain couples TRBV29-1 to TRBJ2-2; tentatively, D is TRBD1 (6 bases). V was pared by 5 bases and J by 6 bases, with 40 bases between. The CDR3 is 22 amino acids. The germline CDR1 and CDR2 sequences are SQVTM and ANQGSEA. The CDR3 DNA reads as TGCAGCGTTCCTGGGGGCGTGTTGGTCAAGTTACGCGGGCATAGGACCCCCGGGGAGCTGTTTTTT. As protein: CSVPGGVLVKLRGHRTPGELFF.

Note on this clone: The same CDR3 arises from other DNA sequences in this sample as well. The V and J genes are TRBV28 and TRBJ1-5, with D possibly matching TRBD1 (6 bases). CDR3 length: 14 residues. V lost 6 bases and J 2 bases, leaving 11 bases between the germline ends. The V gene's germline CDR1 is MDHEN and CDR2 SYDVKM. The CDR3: CASSPSGGNQPQHF. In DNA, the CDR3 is TGTGCCAGCAGCCCCTCAGGGGGCAATCAGCCCCAGCATTTT.

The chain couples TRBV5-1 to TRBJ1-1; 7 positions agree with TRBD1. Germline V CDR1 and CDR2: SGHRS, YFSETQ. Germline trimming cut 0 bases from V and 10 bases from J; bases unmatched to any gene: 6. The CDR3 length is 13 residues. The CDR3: CASSLAQGGPAFF. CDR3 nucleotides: TGCGCCAGCAGCTTGGCCCAAGGGGGCCCAGCTTTCTTT.

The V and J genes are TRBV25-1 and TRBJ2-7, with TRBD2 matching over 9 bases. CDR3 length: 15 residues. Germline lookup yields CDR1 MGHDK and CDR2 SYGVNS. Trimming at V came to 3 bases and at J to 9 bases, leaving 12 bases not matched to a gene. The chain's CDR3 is CASSDSASGEGWQYF. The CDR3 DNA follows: TGTGCCAGCAGTGATTCCGCTAGCGGGGAAGGATGGCAGTACTTC.

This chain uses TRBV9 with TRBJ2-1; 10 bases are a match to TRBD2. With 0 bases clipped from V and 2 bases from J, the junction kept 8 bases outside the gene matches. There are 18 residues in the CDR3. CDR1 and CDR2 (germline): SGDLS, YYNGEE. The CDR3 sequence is CASSVGLLAGVPYNEQFF. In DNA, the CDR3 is TGTGCCAGCAGCGTAGGTTTGCTAGCGGGAGTCCCCTACAATGAGCAGTTCTTC.

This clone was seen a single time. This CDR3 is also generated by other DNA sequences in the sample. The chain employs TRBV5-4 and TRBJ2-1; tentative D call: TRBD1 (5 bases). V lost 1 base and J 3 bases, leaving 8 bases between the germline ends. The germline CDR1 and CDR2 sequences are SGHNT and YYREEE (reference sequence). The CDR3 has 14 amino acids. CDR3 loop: CASSLRDSYNEQFF. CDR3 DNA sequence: TGTGCCAGCAGCTTGCGAGACAGCTACAATGAGCAGTTCTTC. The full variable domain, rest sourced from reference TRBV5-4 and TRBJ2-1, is ETGVTQSPTHLIKTRGQQVTLRCSSQSGHNTVSWYQQALGQGPQFIFQYYREEENGRGNFPPRFSGLQFPNYSSELNVNALELDDSALYLCASSLRDSYNEQFFGPGTRLTVL.

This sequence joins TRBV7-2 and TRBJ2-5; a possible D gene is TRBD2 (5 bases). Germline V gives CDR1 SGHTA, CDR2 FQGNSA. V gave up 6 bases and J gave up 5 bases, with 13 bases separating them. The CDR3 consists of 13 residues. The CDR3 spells CASSRRRGETQYF. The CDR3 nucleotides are TGTGCCAGCAGTCGTCGGAGAGGGGAGACCCAGTACTTC.